This paragraph covers one T cell receptor (beta chain) sequence. This clone appeared a single time. Its antigen has not been determined. Base qualities were left out, and no much larger clone turns up one base away. Healthy HIV-negative adults with no recently reported acute infections or vaccinations were included as donors. All donors were Caucasian adults living in Nashville, Tennessee, USA. CD4+ T cells were enriched by magnetic negative selection, after which naive cells were positively selected on CD45RA and the negative fraction was taken as the memory subset. Blood was obtained by leukapheresis, after which PBMCs were separated by Ficoll-Histopaque density gradient centrifugation and cryopreserved in liquid nitrogen vapor phase. Analytical flow cytometry was used to check the purity and quantity of every magnetically sorted T cell population. Genomic DNA was isolated from each sorted fraction and quantified by UV absorbance on a Nanodrop 2000c.

This sample stems from a study of shared clonotypes between healthy human individuals (dated by TCRdb to about 2020). Looking at the study overall: The cohort included a few men and a couple of women between 18 and 49 years of age. To increase sequencing depth and limit assay-specific biases, TCR repertoire library preparation and sequencing were carried out by different laboratories using diverse techniques. To estimate repertoire size and how much clonotypes are shared between individuals, the study performed deep sequencing of blood TCR repertoires from a few healthy adults. Between about 0.9 and 8.9 billion PBMCs per donor were obtained by leukapheresis. For each donor, three plates each were used for CD4 naive and CD4 memory, two plates were used for CD8 naive, and one plate was used for CD8 memory. The research as a whole found: Because the study included only a small number of donors, the genetic and exposure-history diversity represented was limited. Approximately 5% of naive CD4, 3.5% of naive CD8, roughly 2.4% of memory CD4, and around 0.4% of memory CD8 clonotypes were shared across four donors. Sampling was restricted to blood, and TCR repertoires in tissues likely differ from the TCR repertoires found in blood. Naive subsets generally had larger estimated clonotype richness than memory subsets did. Based on pairwise subsampling, the degree of clonotype sharing among donors was expected to be affected by sequencing depth. Compared with non-shared clonotypes, the clonotypes found in all four sorted-subset donors had higher generation probabilities. Rarefaction of sorted-subset datasets indicated incomplete sequencing despite the large sequencing depth.

Trimming costs V 0 bases and J 7 bases, and their ends lie 7 bases apart. Reading the germline V gene (reference sequence) gives CDR1 LNHDA and CDR2 SQIVND. From cysteine to phenylalanine, the CDR3 is 12 amino acids long. Only CDR3 DNA remains: 36 bases, in frame from the first base. Using the deep immunoSEQ assay, TCR CDR3 regions were amplified from genomic DNA by multiplex PCR. For each cell subset, the extracted genomic DNA was distributed evenly across all wells of several immunoSEQ 96-well plates, and each plate served as one replicate. For sorted subsets, each replicate PCR was loaded with around 220 ng genomic DNA, equivalent to about 33,000 T cell genomes. The purified libraries were quantified using a Qubit 3.0 fluorometer, sized with a Bioanalyzer 2100, and then quantified again using the KAPA Library Quantification kit. A separate single-read 150-cycle Illumina NextSeq 550 flow cell was used to sequence each immunoSEQ 96-well plate. As for how the authors treated the data: Because the immunoSEQ output held only junctional sequences and lacked quality scores, the filtering could not match the filtering applied to full-length reads. Sequences were annotated with PyIR, a Python wrapper for IgBLAST v1.9, and V/J genes and CDR3 were assigned using IMGT germline references. Reads were removed for weak V/J assignments (E-value above 1e-6), missing CDR3, stop codons, out-of-frame junctions, or ambiguous translated residues. A V3J clonotype was defined by an identical inferred V gene, J gene, and CDR3 amino acid sequence. Percentage overlap between repertoires was computed as shared unique clonotypes divided by the size of the smaller repertoire. Richness of each repertoire was evaluated using RTK rarefaction, the Chao1 estimator, and Recon v2.1 estimates of unobserved clonotypes. Generation probabilities for all TCRbeta clonotypes obtained by the gDNA method from a few donors were computed using OLGA. TCRdb re-hosts the immuneACCESS table, in-frame sequences only. Its copies lack some clones; in the studies checked, an unresolved V gene accounts for under half of them, and the cause for the rest is not known. V, J and clone size reflect that table, while D and trimming were determined from the DNA. The sample table holds over 1.4 million clones, of which roughly 96% were seen once. More than 0.9% of the sample belongs to the ten largest clones.

This clonotype originated in a young man in good health. Here the chain combines TRBV19 and TRBJ2-7, and perhaps TRBD2 as D gene, on 5 matching bases. Sequencing used naive CD4+ T cells sorted from blood. This specimen's cell subset or site label, per the study, means: CD45RA+ positively selected. The CDR3 region reads CASSIEGREQYF. The bases are TGTGCCAGTAGTATAGAGGGGAGAGAGCAGTACTTC.